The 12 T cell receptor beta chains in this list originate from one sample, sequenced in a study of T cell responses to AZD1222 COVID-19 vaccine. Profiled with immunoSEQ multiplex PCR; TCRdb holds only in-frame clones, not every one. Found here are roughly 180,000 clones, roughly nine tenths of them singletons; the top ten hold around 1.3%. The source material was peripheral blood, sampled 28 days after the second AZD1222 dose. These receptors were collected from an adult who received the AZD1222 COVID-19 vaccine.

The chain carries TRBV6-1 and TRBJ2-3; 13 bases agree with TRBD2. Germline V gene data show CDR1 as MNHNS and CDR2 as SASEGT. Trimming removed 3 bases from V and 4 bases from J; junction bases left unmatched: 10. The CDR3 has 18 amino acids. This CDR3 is CASSEERLAGGSPDTQYF. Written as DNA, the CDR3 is TGTGCCAGCAGTGAGGAACGACTAGCGGGGGGCAGTCCAGATACGCAGTATTTT.

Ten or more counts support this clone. The CDR3 reads CATSSNREGLEIATRFYQPQHF. CDR3 coding DNA: TGTGCCACCAGCTCGAATCGAGAGGGGCTTGAGATCGCCACACGCTTCTATCAGCCCCAGCATTTT. The chain carries TRBV15 and TRBJ1-5; tentatively, D is TRBD1 (5 bases). Germline loops: CDR1 LNHNV, CDR2 YYDKDF (reference sequence). This CDR3 spans 22 amino acids. Trimming removed 5 bases at V and 5 bases at J, with 37 bases between.

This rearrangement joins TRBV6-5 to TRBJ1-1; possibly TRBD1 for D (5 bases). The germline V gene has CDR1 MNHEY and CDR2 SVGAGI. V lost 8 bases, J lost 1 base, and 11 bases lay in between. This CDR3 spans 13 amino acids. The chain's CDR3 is CASRRGPNTEAFF. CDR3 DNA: TGTGCCAGCCGGAGGGGCCCGAACACTGAAGCTTTCTTT.

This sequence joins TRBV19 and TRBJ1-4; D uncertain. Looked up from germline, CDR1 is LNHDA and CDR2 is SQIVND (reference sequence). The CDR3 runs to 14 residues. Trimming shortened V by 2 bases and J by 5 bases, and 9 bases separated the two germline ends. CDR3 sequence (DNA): TGTGCCAGTAGTATAAGCCGGGAGAATGAAAAACTGTTTTTT. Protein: CASSISRENEKLFF.

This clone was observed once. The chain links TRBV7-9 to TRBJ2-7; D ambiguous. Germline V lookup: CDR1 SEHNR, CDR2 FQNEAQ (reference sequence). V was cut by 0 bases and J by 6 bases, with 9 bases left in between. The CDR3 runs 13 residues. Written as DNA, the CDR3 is TGTGCCAGCAGCTTAGCCGACTTACTCGAGCAGTACTTC. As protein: CASSLADLLEQYF. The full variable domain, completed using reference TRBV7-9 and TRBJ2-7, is DTGVSQNPRHKITKRGQNVTFRCDPISEHNRLYWYRQTLGQGPEFLTYFQNEAQLEKSRLLSDRFSAERPKGSFSTLEIQRTEQGDSAMYLCASSLADLLEQYFGPGTRLTVT.

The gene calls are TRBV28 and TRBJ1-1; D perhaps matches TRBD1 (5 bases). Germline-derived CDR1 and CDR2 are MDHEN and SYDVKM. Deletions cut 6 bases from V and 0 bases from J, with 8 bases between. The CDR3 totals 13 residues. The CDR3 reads CASRRDLNTEAFF. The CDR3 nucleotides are TGTGCCAGCAGAAGGGACCTGAACACTGAAGCTTTCTTT. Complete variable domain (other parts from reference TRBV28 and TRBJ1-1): DVKVTQSSRYLVKRTGEKVFLECVQDMDHENMFWYRQDPGLGLRLIYFSYDVKMKEKGDIPEGYSVSREKKERFSLILESASTNQTSMYLCASRRDLNTEAFFGQGTRLTVV.

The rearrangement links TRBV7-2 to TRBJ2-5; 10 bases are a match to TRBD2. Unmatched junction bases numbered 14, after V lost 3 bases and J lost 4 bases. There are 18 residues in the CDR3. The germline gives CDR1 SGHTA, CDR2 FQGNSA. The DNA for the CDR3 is TGTGCCAGCAGCTTTAATATCTTCGCTAGCGGGGGTATAGAGACCCAGTACTTC. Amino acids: CASSFNIFASGGIETQYF.

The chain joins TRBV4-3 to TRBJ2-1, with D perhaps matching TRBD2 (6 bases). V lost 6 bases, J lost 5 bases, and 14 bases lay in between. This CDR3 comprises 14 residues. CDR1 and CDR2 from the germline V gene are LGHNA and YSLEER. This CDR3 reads CASSWLAEDNEQFF. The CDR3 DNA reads TGCGCCAGCAGTTGGTTAGCGGAAGACAATGAGCAGTTCTTC.

In DNA, the CDR3 is TGTGCCAGCAGTGACTCGAGCTCCAATGAGCAGTTCTTC. Amino acids: CASSDSSSNEQFF. The genes are TRBV6-4 and TRBJ2-1; D is ambiguous. This CDR3 comprises 13 residues. Looked up from germline, CDR1 is MRHNA and CDR2 is SNTAGT. V was trimmed by 0 bases and J by 6 bases, leaving 6 bases between them.

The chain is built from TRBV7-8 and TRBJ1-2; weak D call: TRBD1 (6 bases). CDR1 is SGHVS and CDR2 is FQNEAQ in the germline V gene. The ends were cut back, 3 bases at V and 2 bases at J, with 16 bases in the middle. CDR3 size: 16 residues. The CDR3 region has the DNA TGTGCCAGCAGCTTCTTTGGGGACACACCAAACTATGGCTACACCTTC. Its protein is CASSFFGDTPNYGYTF.

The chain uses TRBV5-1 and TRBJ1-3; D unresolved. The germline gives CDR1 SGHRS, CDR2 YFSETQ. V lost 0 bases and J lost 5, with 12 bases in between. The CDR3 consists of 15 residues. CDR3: CASSLAQAGRNTIYF. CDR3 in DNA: TGCGCCAGCAGCTTGGCTCAGGCCGGTCGAAACACCATATATTTT.

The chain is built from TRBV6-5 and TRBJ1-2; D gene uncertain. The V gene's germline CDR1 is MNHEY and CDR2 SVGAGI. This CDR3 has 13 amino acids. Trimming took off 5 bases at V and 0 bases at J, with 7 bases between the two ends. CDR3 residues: CASSPLANYGYTF. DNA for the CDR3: TGTGCCAGCAGTCCCCTAGCTAACTATGGCTACACCTTC.